This T cell receptor beta chain was identified during a study of shared clonotypes between healthy human individuals. The study, taken as a whole, reports: Large sequencing depth failed to make sorted-subset sequencing complete, rarefaction showed. There were few donors, and this limited the genetic and exposure-history diversity represented. Exclusively blood specimens were collected; tissue repertoires likely differ. Naive subsets generally had larger estimated richness than memory subsets.

Sequenced by immunoSEQ multiplex PCR; TCRdb stores in-frame clones only, minus some. The table lists 1.5 million to 2.5 million clones, about 94% of them singletons. The CDR3 contains 13 residues. Germline CDR1 reads SNHLY; CDR2 reads FYNNEI. The V and J ends lost 8 bases and 7 bases respectively, with 15 bases between them. Worth noting for this clone: Its antigen is undetermined.

As defined, naive CD8 cells were CD45RO-negative and positively selected for CCR7, with terminally differentiated effector memory CD45RA+ cells excluded. Sequenced sample: naive CD8+ T cells sorted from blood. The receptor was derived from a man aged 18 to 30 in good health. This rearrangement joins TRBV2 to TRBJ2-1; tentative D call: TRBD2 (7 bases). CDR3 bases: TGTGCCAGCGAACGGGGGGCGCCGAATGAGCAGTTCTTC. Translation gives CASERGAPNEQFF.